Each of the 28 T cell receptor beta chains below was sequenced from the same sample in a study of immune characterization of retroperitoneal liposarcoma. In TCRdb, the PCR reads were re-called with MiXCR into one record per CDR3 protein. This table has 9,500 to 14,000 distinct CDR3 sequences, about a quarter appearing once. What was sequenced was tumor tissue. The receptor set was obtained from a female donor with retroperitoneal liposarcoma.

By sample fraction, this clonotype is medium-sized. This rearrangement joins TRBV6-1 to TRBJ2-1, with D unresolved. From germline, CDR1 is MNHNS and CDR2 SASEGT. This CDR3 is built from 12 residues. The V gene lost 5 bases and the J gene lost 6 bases, with 8 bases spanning the gap. The CDR3 DNA follows: TGTGCCAGCAGTCTCGTGGGCAATGAGCAGTTCTTC. This sequence encodes CASSLVGNEQFF.

This sequence joins TRBV6-1 and TRBJ2-1; 10 positions agree with TRBD1. Germline-derived CDR1 and CDR2 are MNHNS and SASEGT. The length of the CDR3 is 15 residues. The ends lost 2 bases at V and 10 bases at J; junction bases unmatched: 8. The CDR3 DNA reads as TGTGCCAGCAGTGAATTGACAGGGGGCTCCTACGAGCAGTTCTTC. This codes for CASSELTGGSYEQFF.

Relative to its sample, this clonotype is medium-sized (0.01 to 0.1%). The chain carries TRBV7-2 and TRBJ2-1; 13 nucleotides line up with TRBD2. V lost 5 bases and J lost 10; bases outside the gene matches: 5. This CDR3 is built from 14 residues. Looked up from germline, CDR1 is SGHTA and CDR2 is FQGNSA. CDR3 sequence (DNA): TGTGCCAGCAGCCTGGGACTAGCGGGGATCGAGCAGTTCTTC. Its translation is CASSLGLAGIEQFF.

This clonotype was recorded at least ten times. The rearrangement uses TRBV11-3 and TRBJ2-1, with D uncertain. The J call is doubtful: the DNA matches TRBJ2-7 better. The length of the CDR3 is 12 residues. Germline assignment: CDR1 SGHNT and CDR2 YENEEA. The CDR3, as DNA: TGTGCCAGCAGCTTAGTTCAATACGAGCAGTACTTC. Its protein is CASSLVQYEQYF.

This clonotype counts as medium-sized. The chain uses TRBV6-6 and TRBJ2-7, with D unresolved. V was clipped by 5 bases and J by 2 bases, with 4 bases between them. CDR1 and CDR2 from the germline V gene are MNHNY and SVGAGI (reference sequence). The CDR3 contains 11 residues. In DNA, the CDR3 is TGTGCCAGCAGTCACACCTACGAGCAGTACTTC. Residues: CASSHTYEQYF.

The chain employs TRBV12-3 or TRBV12-4 and TRBJ2-5; D may be TRBD1 (5 bases). V was trimmed by 6 bases and J by 5 bases, leaving 19 bases between them. This CDR3 has 15 amino acids. The CDR3, as DNA: TGTGCCAGCAGCCCGGTAGGGGCTTTTGGCGAGACCCAGTACTTC. Translating it yields CASSPVGAFGETQYF.

The chain is built from TRBV6-4 and TRBJ2-3, with 7 bases that match TRBD2. From germline, CDR1 is MRHNA and CDR2 SNTAGT. The length of the CDR3 is 15 residues. V gave up 3 bases and J gave up 5 bases; unmatched junction bases: 8. In nucleotides, the CDR3 is TGTGCCAGCAGTGAGGTGGGAGGGCCCGGAGATACGCAGTATTTT. This encodes CASSEVGGPGDTQYF.

Comment on this clonotype: The junction and the germline gene differ at one end; a read error may be behind it. This chain joins TRBV6-1 and TRBJ2-3, with 10 positions matching TRBD2. Germline CDR1 MNHNS, CDR2 SASEGT. CDR3 length: 14 residues. The CDR3 loop is CVSSPPGLANEQYF. The CDR3 DNA reads as TGTGTCAGCAGCCCACCGGGACTAGCGAATGAGCAGTATTTT.

Note on this clonotype: Given the absence of the conserved phenylalanine or tryptophan at the CDR3 end, a read error is likely. The limits of the CDR3 on the DNA are not certain, so only TCRdb's listed CDR3 is given. The chain joins TRBV10-1 to TRBJ2-3; the table's D gene call, TRBD1, was not cross checked with the DNA. Both ends counted, the CDR3 spans 14 residues. Germline CDR1 WNHNN, CDR2 SYGVQD (reference sequence). The CDR3 here is CASRRHRGVTSSTS.

The table lists this clonotype with many counts. This chain joins TRBV7-3 and TRBJ2-2; D uncertain. In germline, CDR1 is SGHTA, CDR2 FQGTGA. The CDR3 contains 14 residues. The V end was cut by 4 bases, the J end by 0 bases, with 6 bases between. The CDR3 sequence is CASSWTANTGELFF. For the CDR3, the DNA is TGTGCCAGCAGCTGGACGGCGAACACCGGGGAGCTGTTTTTT.

The chain carries TRBV12-3 or TRBV12-4 and TRBJ1-1; no clear D. Trimming removed 3 bases from V and 10 bases from J, with 18 bases in between. The CDR3 has 14 residues. This chain's CDR3 is CASSFGRPWVGAFF. The CDR3, as DNA: TGTGCCAGCAGTTTCGGCCGACCCTGGGTTGGAGCTTTCTTT.

In its sample, this clonotype was seen many times. V usage is TRBV6-1 and J usage is TRBJ1-6, with D possibly matching TRBD1 (5 bases). Looked up from germline, CDR1 is MNHNS and CDR2 is SASEGT. The CDR3 is 16 amino acids. V was cut by 7 bases and J by 4 bases, with 17 bases left in between. The CDR3, as DNA: TGTGCCAGCACCGAAAAGAGCGACAGATATAATTCACCCCTCCACTTT. Its protein is CASTEKSDRYNSPLHF.

In regard to this clonotype: A much larger clone differs by one base, so this may be a read error. V is TRBV7-2 and J is TRBJ1-2; D is possibly TRBD1 (5 bases). CDR3 length: 12 residues. From germline, CDR1 is SGHTA and CDR2 FQGNSA. The CDR3 DNA sequence: TGTGCCAGCAGCTCCCAGGGTTATGGCTACATCTTC. Residues: CASSSQGYGYIF.

The chain joins TRBV12-3 or TRBV12-4 to TRBJ1-4; 10 nucleotides align to TRBD1. The J segment lost 4 bases and the V segment lost 0 bases, leaving 2 bases of the junction unmatched. There are 16 residues in the CDR3. CDR3 DNA sequence: TGTGCCAGCAGTTTAGCCGGGGACAGGGGTAATGAAAAACTGTTTTTT. It yields the protein CASSLAGDRGNEKLFF.

The gene calls are TRBV6-1 and TRBJ1-1, with D possibly TRBD1 on 5 matching bases. This CDR3 has 14 residues. Trimming took 7 bases from V and 5 from J, leaving 17 bases between them. CDR1 MNHNS and CDR2 SASEGT come from the germline V gene. This CDR3 is CASIGYVWGTEAFF. CDR3 DNA sequence: TGTGCCAGCATAGGATACGTCTGGGGGACTGAAGCTTTCTTT.

CDR3 protein: CASRESNEQFF. CDR3 nucleotide sequence: TGTGCCAGCAGGGAGAGCAATGAGCAGTTCTTC. V usage is TRBV28 and J usage is TRBJ2-1, with D unclear. Germline lookup yields CDR1 MDHEN and CDR2 SYDVKM. V lost 6 bases to trimming and J lost 6 bases, with 6 bases between them. The CDR3 is 11 residues long. The variable domain in full, completed from reference TRBV28 and TRBJ2-1, reads DVKVTQSSRYLVKRTGEKVFLECVQDMDHENMFWYRQDPGLGLRLIYFSYDVKMKEKGDIPEGYSVSREKKERFSLILESASTNQTSMYLCASRESNEQFFGPGTRLTVL.

This clonotype was detected a few times. The chain has TRBV7-2 and TRBJ2-3; 10 bases agree with TRBD1. CDR3 length equals 15 residues. After removal of 1 base from V and 5 bases from J, the junction contained 3 bases not matched to a gene. CDR1 SGHTA and CDR2 FQGNSA come from the germline V gene. CDR3 sequence reads: CASSLGQGAIDTQYF. The CDR3 DNA reads as TGTGCCAGCAGCTTAGGACAGGGGGCGATAGATACGCAGTATTTT. Full variable domain (outside the CDR3, taken from reference TRBV7-2 and TRBJ2-3): GAGVSQSPSNKVTEKGKDVELRCDPISGHTALYWYRQSLGQGLEFLIYFQGNSAPDKSGLPSDRFSAERTGGSVSTLTIQRTQQEDSAVYLCASSLGQGAIDTQYFGPGTRLTVL.

This clonotype was counted only a few times. The genes are TRBV5-1 and TRBJ2-5, with TRBD1 as a possible D gene (5 bases). Germline CDR1 SGHRS, CDR2 YFSETQ. This CDR3 is built from 14 residues. Trimming took 1 base from V and 2 from J, leaving 9 bases between them. The CDR3 DNA follows: TGCGCCAGCAGCTTGTTTAACAGGCAAGAGACCCAGTACTTC. Its translation: CASSLFNRQETQYF.

There are many counts of this clonotype. The V gene is TRBV12-3 or TRBV12-4, the J gene TRBJ2-3; tentatively, D is TRBD2 (5 bases). There are 17 residues in the CDR3. Trimming cost V 2 bases and J 1 base, with 16 bases left between them. Here the CDR3 reads CASSLRGYLSGTDTQYF. CDR3 bases: TGTGCCAGCAGTTTAAGAGGGTACCTCTCGGGCACAGATACGCAGTATTTT.

This clonotype was seen ten or more times. The chain has TRBV11-2 and TRBJ2-7; D might be TRBD1 or TRBD2, each matching 5 bases. The CDR3 is 15 residues long. V shed 5 bases and J shed 0 bases, with 14 bases lying between them. CDR1 and CDR2 from the germline V gene are SGHAT and FQNNGV. The CDR3: CASSPGTASSYEQYF. The CDR3 DNA sequence: TGTGCCAGCAGCCCCGGGACGGCAAGCTCCTACGAGCAGTACTTC.

V gene TRBV12-3 or TRBV12-4 combines with J gene TRBJ2-4, with D perhaps matching TRBD2 (5 bases). Deletions cut 3 bases from V and 2 bases from J, with 17 bases between. The CDR3 runs to 17 residues. In DNA form, the CDR3 reads TGTGCCAGCAGTTTTGGAGGTTTGACGGGTTCCAAAAACATTCAGTACTTC. Residues: CASSFGGLTGSKNIQYF.

By frequency in the sample, this clonotype is medium-sized (0.01 to 0.1%). This chain joins TRBV7-3 and TRBJ2-5; 9 positions agree with TRBD2. The better agreement between TRBJ2-7 and the DNA end casts doubt on the J call. The CDR3 runs to 17 residues. Germline CDR1 is SGHTA and CDR2 is FQGTGA. The DNA for the CDR3 is TGTGCCAGCAGCTTAAAAGCTAGCGGGATGGGTACCGACGAGCAGTACTTC. Its translation: CASSLKASGMGTDEQYF.

The chain couples TRBV6-1 to TRBJ2-5; 7 nucleotides align to TRBD2. The CDR3 spans 14 residues. The V gene end was trimmed by 6 bases and the J gene end by 11 bases; junction bases not matched to a gene: 15. Per the germline V gene, CDR1 is MNHNS and CDR2 is SASEGT. The CDR3 DNA sequence: TGTGCCAGCAGCCAGAGCGGGGCCTACAATGAGCAGTACTTC. This gives the protein CASSQSGAYNEQYF.

In its sample, this clonotype was seen many times. The chain couples TRBV7-2 to TRBJ2-7; tentative D call: TRBD1 (5 bases). CDR3 length equals 13 residues. V was pared by 5 bases and J by 3 bases, with 11 bases between. CDR1 is SGHTA and CDR2 is FQGNSA in the germline V gene. The CDR3 loop is CASSRRQNYEQYF. As DNA, the CDR3 is TGTGCCAGCAGCCGGCGACAGAACTACGAGCAGTACTTC.

This sequence joins TRBV28 and TRBJ2-3; 10 nucleotides align to TRBD1. The J call could be wrong; TRBJ2-7 is a better fit for the DNA end. From germline, CDR1 is MDHEN and CDR2 SYDVKM. The CDR3 extends over 14 amino acids. Here the CDR3 DNA reads TGTGCCAGCAGACCTAACCGACAGGGGGCGTGGCAGTACTTC. It yields the protein CASRPNRQGAWQYF.

On this clonotype: This clone may be a read error of a much larger clone one base away. Here the CDR3 omits its conserved ending phenylalanine or tryptophan, so a read error is the likely source. The chain combines TRBV7-2 with TRBJ2-4, with D maybe TRBD2 (6 bases). Matching the DNA end better, TRBJ2-5 makes the J call doubtful. Germline CDR1 SGHTA, CDR2 FQGNSA. The CDR3 runs 13 residues. For the CDR3, the DNA is TGTGCCAGCAGGGGTGGAGGGAGAGAGACCCAGTACCTC. This codes for CASRGGGRETQYL.

This clonotype is large within its sample. The V gene is TRBV7-2, the J gene TRBJ2-1, with D tentatively TRBD1 or TRBD2 (6 bases each). The CDR3 is 13 residues long. Trimming removed 3 bases from V and 9 bases from J, with 12 bases in between. The germline V gene encodes CDR1 SGHTA and CDR2 FQGNSA. The CDR3 reads CASSFNGGFEQFF. The CDR3, as DNA: TGTGCCAGCAGCTTTAACGGGGGCTTTGAGCAGTTCTTC. The variable domain in full, with the rest retrieved from reference TRBV7-2 and TRBJ2-1, is GAGVSQSPSNKVTEKGKDVELRCDPISGHTALYWYRQSLGQGLEFLIYFQGNSAPDKSGLPSDRFSAERTGGSVSTLTIQRTQQEDSAVYLCASSFNGGFEQFFGPGTRLTVL.

The chain recombines TRBV7-2 with TRBJ2-1; no clear D gene. Germline lookup yields CDR1 SGHTA and CDR2 FQGNSA. Trimming cost V 7 bases and J 7 bases, with 5 bases left between them. This CDR3 spans 10 amino acids. The CDR3 loop is CASNQNEQFF. As DNA, the CDR3 is TGTGCCAGCAACCAAAATGAGCAGTTCTTC.